This T cell receptor (beta chain) comes out of a study of T cell changes during pregnancy in multiple sclerosis. CDR1 and CDR2 from the germline V gene are KGHSH and LQKENI. This CDR3 contains 16 residues. The V end was cut by 6 bases, the J end by 4 bases, with 19 bases between. The assay was immunoSEQ multiplex PCR, and TCRdb's table has in-frame clones only and misses some. The table records around 110,000 clones, 85% to 95% of them present only once. This clone was seen a single time. The source of this sequence is a female donor with multiple sclerosis, enrolled in a pregnancy study. The rearrangement uses TRBV18 and TRBJ2-1; D possibly corresponds to TRBD2 (7 bases). The material sequenced was peripheral blood, taken after pregnancy. The CDR3 loop reads CASSPIRGASYNEQFF. In DNA form, the CDR3 reads TGTGCCAGCTCTCCCATTCGGGGGGCTTCTTACAATGAGCAGTTCTTC.